This TCR beta chain is from a study of cytomegalovirus exposure and HLA in healthy donors. Study information: An analysis done earlier identified approximately 120 million unique TCR beta sequences from about 179 million T cells.

Per germline, CDR1 MNHEY and CDR2 SVGAGI. The CDR3 totals 12 residues. V lost 6 bases and J 3 bases, leaving 8 bases between the germline ends. This PCR relied on a set of 60 Vbeta primers and 13 Jbeta primers. TCRdb keeps only in-frame clones here, not all; method: immunoSEQ multiplex PCR. Seen here are about 160,000 clones, about 71% observed once, and the top ten hold approximately 2.8%. In the case of this clone: No antigen is known for it.

Study-wide findings and caveats: One variant, a missense change in DCLRE1C, was linked in a later analysis to TCR beta V- and J-gene trimming. It was assumed in the presence/absence analyses that sequencing depth was roughly uniform across donors.

The gene calls are TRBV6-5 and TRBJ1-2; D is perhaps TRBD1 (5 bases). Source material: PBMCs. The TCR sequence derives from a woman in her twenties or thirties in good health and CMV-seronegative. The CDR3 protein is CASRGAHYGYTF. The CDR3 coding sequence is TGTGCCAGCAGAGGGGCGCACTATGGCTACACCTTC.